What follows are 18 T cell receptor beta chains derived from one specimen sequenced in a study of cytomegalovirus exposure and HLA in healthy donors. Primers included in the PCR were 60 Vbeta and 13 Jbeta primers. Some clones are missing from TCRdb's copy, which holds only in-frame ones; the method was immunoSEQ multiplex PCR. The data show 100,000 to 120,000 clones, with just over 75% seen just once and roughly an eighth held by the top ten. Sequencing was carried out using PBMCs. All receptors derive from a man aged 30-40 years in good health and CMV-seropositive.

The chain links TRBV6-6 to TRBJ1-2; TRBD1 might be the D (5 bases). The CDR3 loop spans 13 amino acids. V was cut by 8 bases and J by 2 bases, with 12 bases left in between. CDR1 and CDR2 from the germline V gene are MNHNY and SVGAGI (reference sequence). The CDR3 DNA reads as TGTGCCAGCTTCTCGGAGGGGAACTATGGCTACACCTTC. Its translation: CASFSEGNYGYTF.

This clone was picked up a small number of times. This chain uses TRBV28 with TRBJ1-1, with TRBD1 matching over 7 bases. With V trimmed by 4 bases and J by 5 bases, 13 bases remained unmatched. Germline V gives CDR1 MDHEN, CDR2 SYDVKM. The CDR3 contains 16 residues. The CDR3 reads CASSSITGVISTEAFF. The CDR3, as DNA: TGTGCCAGCAGTTCGATCACAGGGGTCATAAGTACTGAAGCTTTCTTT.

This chain uses TRBV4-1 with TRBJ2-4, with 9 bases fitting TRBD2. The length of the CDR3 is 18 residues. After removal of 4 bases from V and 1 base from J, the junction contained 11 bases not matched to a gene. Per the germline V gene, CDR1 is MGHRA and CDR2 is YSYEKL. The CDR3 sequence: CASSPIGERGEAKNIQYF. For the CDR3, the DNA is TGCGCCAGCAGCCCAATAGGGGAGCGGGGGGAGGCCAAAAACATTCAGTACTTC.

This chain uses TRBV10-1 with TRBJ2-7, with D hard to call. The V gene's germline CDR1 is WNHNN and CDR2 SYGVQD (reference sequence). The CDR3 totals 11 residues. The V and J ends lost 7 bases and 2 bases respectively, with 6 bases between them. DNA of the CDR3: TGCGCCAGCAACTCACCCTACGAGCAGTACTTC. As protein: CASNSPYEQYF.

This chain connects TRBV28 to TRBJ1-1; possibly TRBD1 for D (5 bases). The CDR3 consists of 13 residues. Trimming pared 3 bases from V and 0 bases from J, leaving 5 bases between. Germline CDR1 and CDR2: MDHEN and SYDVKM. The CDR3 coding sequence is TGTGCCAGCAGTTTGACAGTGAACACTGAAGCTTTCTTT. It specifies CASSLTVNTEAFF.

This chain uses TRBV6-5 with TRBJ2-7; 11 positions agree with TRBD1. CDR3 size: 16 residues. The ends lost 2 bases at V and 4 bases at J; junction bases unmatched: 7. Germline V gene data show CDR1 as MNHEY and CDR2 as SVGAGI. For the CDR3, the DNA is TGTGCCAGCAGTTACACAAGGACAGGGGGCTCTTACGAGCAGTACTTC. Protein: CASSYTRTGGSYEQYF.

The chain is built from TRBV9 and TRBJ2-7, with 8 bases aligning to TRBD2. Germline loops: CDR1 SGDLS, CDR2 YYNGEE. After removal of 3 bases from V and 3 bases from J, the junction contained 5 bases not matched to a gene. The length of the CDR3 is 14 residues. The CDR3 DNA reads as TGTGCCAGCAGCGGAACAACTAGCGGCTACGAGCAGTACTTC. Encoded protein: CASSGTTSGYEQYF.

The chain couples TRBV6-5 to TRBJ1-2, with 10 bases matching TRBD1. Germline V gene data show CDR1 as MNHEY and CDR2 as SVGAGI. The CDR3 extends over 16 amino acids. The junction had 9 bases not matched to a gene; V was cut back by 3 bases and J by 5 bases. The CDR3 sequence is CASSYNKPGQGYGYTF. The DNA for the CDR3 is TGTGCCAGCAGTTATAATAAGCCGGGACAGGGGTATGGCTACACCTTC.

The chain has TRBV14 and TRBJ2-1; the match to TRBD2 covers 8 bases. Trimming at V came to 2 bases and at J to 5 bases, leaving 5 bases not matched to a gene. This CDR3 region has 15 residues. Germline CDR1 and CDR2: SGHDN and FVKESK. CDR3 residues: CASSQIAGSNNEQFF. DNA of the CDR3: TGTGCCAGCAGCCAAATAGCGGGGAGTAACAATGAGCAGTTCTTC.

The chain combines TRBV9 with TRBJ2-5; TRBD1 aligns across 7 bases. The V gene end was trimmed by 6 bases and the J gene end by 5 bases; junction bases not matched to a gene: 13. Germline V gene lookup returns CDR1 SGDLS and CDR2 YYNGEE. There are 15 residues in the CDR3. The CDR3 nucleotides are TGTGCCAGCACCTCCTTAGGGGGCTCGTCGGAGACCCAGTACTTC. It codes for CASTSLGGSSETQYF.

The rearrangement joins TRBV6-6 to TRBJ1-2, with 7 bases aligning to TRBD1. Germline CDR1 is MNHNY and CDR2 is SVGAGI (reference sequence). CDR3 size: 14 residues. J lost 7 bases, V lost 3 bases, and 8 bases had no gene match. The CDR3 nucleotides are TGTGCCAGCAGTTATTCCAGGGGGTCCCGTGGCTACACCTTC. Encoded protein: CASSYSRGSRGYTF.

This sequence joins TRBV11-3 and TRBJ2-1, with D perhaps matching TRBD2 (5 bases). Germline V gene lookup returns CDR1 SGHNT and CDR2 YENEEA. The CDR3 is 13 residues long. V gave up 3 bases and J gave up 12 bases, with 15 bases separating them. CDR3 nucleotide sequence: TGTGCCAGCAGCTTGGGGAGCCCGAGTCGGCAGTTCTTC. It yields the protein CASSLGSPSRQFF.

The J gene is TRBJ2-7, the V gene TRBV7-7, with 7 bases aligning to TRBD2. The CDR3 is 13 residues long. V shed 3 bases and J 3 bases; nucleotides not matched to a gene: 2. Looked up from germline, CDR1 is SSHAT and CDR2 is FNYEAQ (reference sequence). The CDR3 protein is CASSFTSDYEQYF. CDR3 sequence (DNA): TGTGCCAGCAGCTTTACTAGCGACTACGAGCAGTACTTC.

This chain connects TRBV7-9 to TRBJ2-3; D is perhaps TRBD2 (7 bases). V gave up 3 bases and J gave up 2 bases, with 18 bases separating them. The germline gives CDR1 SEHNR, CDR2 FQNEAQ (reference sequence). There are 17 residues in the CDR3. For the CDR3, the DNA is TGTGCCAGCAGCTTGGGCGGGGGCCGAATATTCACAGATACGCAGTATTTT. Translating it yields CASSLGGGRIFTDTQYF. Using reference TRBV7-9 and TRBJ2-3 for the parts outside the CDR3, the full variable domain is DTGVSQNPRHKITKRGQNVTFRCDPISEHNRLYWYRQTLGQGPEFLTYFQNEAQLEKSRLLSDRFSAERPKGSFSTLEIQRTEQGDSAMYLCASSLGGGRIFTDTQYFGPGTRLTVL.

This clone showed up just a few times. The chain carries TRBV9 and TRBJ2-5; 8 nucleotides match TRBD1. With 4 bases clipped from V and 3 bases from J, the junction kept 11 bases outside the gene matches. The CDR3 spans 16 residues. Germline CDR1 and CDR2: SGDLS and YYNGEE. CDR3 protein: CASSYNYVTGEETQYF. Written as DNA, the CDR3 is TGTGCCAGCAGCTACAACTACGTGACAGGGGAAGAGACCCAGTACTTC.

This clone was detected only a few times. The V gene is TRBV4-1, the J gene TRBJ1-1; D remains ambiguous. This CDR3 is built from 12 residues. Germline V gene sequence: CDR1 MGHRA, CDR2 YSYEKL. V was clipped by 0 bases and J by 14 bases, with 13 bases between them. The CDR3 DNA sequence: TGCGCCAGCAGCCAAGATGTAGGAGAGACGTTCTTT. Translation: CASSQDVGETFF.

The chain is built from TRBV18 and TRBJ2-7; 10 nucleotides match TRBD2. Trimming removed 3 bases from V and 5 bases from J; junction bases left unmatched: 4. This CDR3 has 14 residues. CDR1 and CDR2 from the germline V gene are KGHSH and LQKENI. CDR3 amino acids: CASSPSGGLDEQYF. The CDR3 nucleotides are TGTGCCAGCTCACCTAGCGGGGGGCTCGACGAGCAGTACTTC.

Only one count was recorded for this clone. The chain is built from TRBV11-1 and TRBJ2-3; D is possibly TRBD2 (6 bases). CDR3 length: 15 residues. Germline V gives CDR1 SGHAT, CDR2 FQDESV (reference sequence). With 4 bases removed from V and 4 bases from J, the gap between germline ends came to 15 bases. CDR3 in DNA: TGTGCCAGCAGCTCCCGAGACTGGAGGGCAGATACGCAGTATTTT. As protein: CASSSRDWRADTQYF.